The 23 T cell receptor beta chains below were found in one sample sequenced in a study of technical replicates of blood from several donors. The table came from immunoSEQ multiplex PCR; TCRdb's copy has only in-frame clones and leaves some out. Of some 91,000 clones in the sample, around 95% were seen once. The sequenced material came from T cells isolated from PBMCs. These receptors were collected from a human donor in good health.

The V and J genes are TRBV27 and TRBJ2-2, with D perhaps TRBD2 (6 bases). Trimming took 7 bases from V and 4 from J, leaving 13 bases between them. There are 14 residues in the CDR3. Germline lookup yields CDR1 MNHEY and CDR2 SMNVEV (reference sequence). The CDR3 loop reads CASKSGSGTGELFF. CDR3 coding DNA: TGTGCCAGCAAGTCCGGGAGCGGCACCGGGGAGCTGTTTTTT.

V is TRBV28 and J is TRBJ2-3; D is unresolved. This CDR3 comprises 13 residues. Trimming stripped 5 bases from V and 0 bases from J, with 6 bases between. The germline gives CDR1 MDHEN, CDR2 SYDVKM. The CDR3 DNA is TGTGCCAGCAGTCTTTTAAGCACAGATACGCAGTATTTT. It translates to CASSLLSTDTQYF. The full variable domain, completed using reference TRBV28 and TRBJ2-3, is DVKVTQSSRYLVKRTGEKVFLECVQDMDHENMFWYRQDPGLGLRLIYFSYDVKMKEKGDIPEGYSVSREKKERFSLILESASTNQTSMYLCASSLLSTDTQYFGPGTRLTVL.

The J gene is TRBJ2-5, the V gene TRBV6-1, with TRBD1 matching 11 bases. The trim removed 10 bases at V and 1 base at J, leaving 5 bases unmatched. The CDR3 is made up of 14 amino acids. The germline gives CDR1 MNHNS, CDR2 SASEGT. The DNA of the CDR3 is TGTGCCATCCAGGACAGGGGGCTCCAAGAGACCCAGTACTTC. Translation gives CAIQDRGLQETQYF.

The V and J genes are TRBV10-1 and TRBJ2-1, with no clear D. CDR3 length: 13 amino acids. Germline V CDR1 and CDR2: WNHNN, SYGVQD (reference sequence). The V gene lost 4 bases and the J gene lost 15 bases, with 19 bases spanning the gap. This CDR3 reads CASSGAAQKNPFF. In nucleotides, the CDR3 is TGCGCCAGCAGTGGGGCAGCCCAAAAAAACCCGTTCTTC.

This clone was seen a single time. CDR3 DNA sequence: TGTGCCAGCAGAGGGGAGGTCGCCTACGAGCAGTACTTC. This translates into CASRGEVAYEQYF. The chain is built from TRBV6-5 and TRBJ2-7, with a tentative D call TRBD2 (6 bases). Germline assignment: CDR1 MNHEY and CDR2 SVGAGI. V lost 6 bases to trimming and J lost 2 bases, with 11 bases between them. The CDR3 extends over 13 amino acids.

The CDR3 reads CATSRENLGQLFIFPYTEAFF. The CDR3 DNA follows: TGTGCCACCAGCAGAGAAAATCTGGGACAGCTTTTCATTTTCCCTTACACTGAAGCTTTCTTT. This sequence joins TRBV15 and TRBJ1-1, with 7 bases that match TRBD1. This CDR3 region has 21 residues. With V trimmed by 0 bases and J by 3 bases, 22 bases remained unmatched. Germline CDR1 reads LNHNV; CDR2 reads YYDKDF (reference sequence).

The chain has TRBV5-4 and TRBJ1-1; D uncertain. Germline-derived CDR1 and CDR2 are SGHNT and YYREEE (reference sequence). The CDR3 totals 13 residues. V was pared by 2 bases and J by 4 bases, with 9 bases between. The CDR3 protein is CASSLTGPTEAFF. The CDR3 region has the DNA TGTGCCAGCAGCTTAACGGGTCCCACTGAAGCTTTCTTT.

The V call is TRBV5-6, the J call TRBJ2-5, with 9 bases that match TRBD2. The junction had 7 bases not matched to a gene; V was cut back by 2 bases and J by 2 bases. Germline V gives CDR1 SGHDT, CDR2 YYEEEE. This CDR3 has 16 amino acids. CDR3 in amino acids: CASSFRSGGVQETQYF. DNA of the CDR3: TGTGCCAGCAGCTTCCGTAGCGGGGGTGTACAAGAGACCCAGTACTTC.

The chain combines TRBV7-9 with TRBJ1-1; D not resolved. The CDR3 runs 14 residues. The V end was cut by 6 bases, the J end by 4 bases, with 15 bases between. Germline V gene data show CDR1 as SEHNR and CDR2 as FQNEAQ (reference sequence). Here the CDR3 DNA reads TGTGCCAGCAGGAAGACCGGGGTCCTCACTGAAGCTTTCTTT. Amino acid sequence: CASRKTGVLTEAFF. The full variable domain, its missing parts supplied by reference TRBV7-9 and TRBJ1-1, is DTGVSQNPRHKITKRGQNVTFRCDPISEHNRLYWYRQTLGQGPEFLTYFQNEAQLEKSRLLSDRFSAERPKGSFSTLEIQRTEQGDSAMYLCASRKTGVLTEAFFGQGTRLTVV.

The CDR3 spells CASSLDRQIRIYTF. As DNA, the CDR3 is TGTGCCAGCAGTTTAGACCGACAGATCCGGATCTACACCTTC. The chain has TRBV27 and TRBJ1-2; possible D gene TRBD1, 5 bases. CDR3 length: 14 amino acids. V lost 2 bases and J 10 bases, leaving 17 bases between the germline ends. Germline loops: CDR1 MNHEY, CDR2 SMNVEV (reference sequence).

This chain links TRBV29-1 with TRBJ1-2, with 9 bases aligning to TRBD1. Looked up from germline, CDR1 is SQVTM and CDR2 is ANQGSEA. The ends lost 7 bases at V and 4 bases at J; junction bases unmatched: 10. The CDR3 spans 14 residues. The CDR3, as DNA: TGCAGCGGCCTCGAACAGGGGGCGGGCTATGGCTACACCTTC. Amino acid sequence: CSGLEQGAGYGYTF.

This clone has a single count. The CDR3 spells CATTGGQPQHF. CDR3 sequence (DNA): TGTGCCACCACAGGGGGACAGCCCCAGCATTTT. The rearrangement links TRBV28 to TRBJ1-5, with TRBD1 identical over 8 bases. This CDR3 is built from 11 residues. Germline CDR1 and CDR2: MDHEN and SYDVKM. The V and J ends lost 10 bases and 7 bases, in that order; junction bases with no gene match: 3.

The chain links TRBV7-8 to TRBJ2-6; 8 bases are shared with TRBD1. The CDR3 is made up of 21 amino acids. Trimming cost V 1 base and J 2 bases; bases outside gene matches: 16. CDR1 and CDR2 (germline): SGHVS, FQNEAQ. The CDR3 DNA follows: TGTGCCAGCAGCTTAGTGTTAGTTCTTTGGCAGGGGGCGACTGGGGCCAACGTCCTGACTTTC. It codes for CASSLVLVLWQGATGANVLTF.

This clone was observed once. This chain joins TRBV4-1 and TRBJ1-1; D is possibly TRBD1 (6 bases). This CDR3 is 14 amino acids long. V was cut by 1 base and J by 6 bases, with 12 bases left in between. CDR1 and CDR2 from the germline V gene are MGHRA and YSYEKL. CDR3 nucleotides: TGCGCCAGCAGCCAAGTCGCTGGGGGCTCTGAAGCTTTCTTT. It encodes CASSQVAGGSEAFF.

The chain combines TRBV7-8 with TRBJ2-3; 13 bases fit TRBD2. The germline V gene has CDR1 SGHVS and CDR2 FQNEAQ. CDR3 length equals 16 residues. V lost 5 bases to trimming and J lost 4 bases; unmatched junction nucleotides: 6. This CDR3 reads CASSPRTSGGADTQYF. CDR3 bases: TGTGCCAGCAGCCCAAGGACTAGCGGGGGCGCAGATACGCAGTATTTT.

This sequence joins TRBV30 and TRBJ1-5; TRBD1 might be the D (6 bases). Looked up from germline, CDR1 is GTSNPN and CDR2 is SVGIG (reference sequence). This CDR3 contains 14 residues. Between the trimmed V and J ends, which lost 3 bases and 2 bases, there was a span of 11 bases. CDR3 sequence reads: CAWRAGAGNQPQHF. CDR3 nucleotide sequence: TGTGCCTGGAGGGCAGGGGCTGGCAATCAGCCCCAGCATTTT.

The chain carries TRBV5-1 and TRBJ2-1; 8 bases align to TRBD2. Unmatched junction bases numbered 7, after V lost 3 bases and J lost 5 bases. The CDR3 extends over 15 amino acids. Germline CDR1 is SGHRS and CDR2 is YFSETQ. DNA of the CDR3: TGCGCCAGCAGCTATGGCGGGGGGTTGGACAATGAGCAGTTCTTC. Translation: CASSYGGGLDNEQFF.

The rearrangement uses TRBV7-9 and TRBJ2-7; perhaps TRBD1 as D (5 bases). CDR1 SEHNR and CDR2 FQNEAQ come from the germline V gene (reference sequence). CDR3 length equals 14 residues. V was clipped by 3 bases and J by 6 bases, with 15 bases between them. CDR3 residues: CASSLVLGPSEQYF. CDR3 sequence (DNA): TGTGCCAGCAGCTTGGTTTTGGGGCCGTCCGAGCAGTACTTC.

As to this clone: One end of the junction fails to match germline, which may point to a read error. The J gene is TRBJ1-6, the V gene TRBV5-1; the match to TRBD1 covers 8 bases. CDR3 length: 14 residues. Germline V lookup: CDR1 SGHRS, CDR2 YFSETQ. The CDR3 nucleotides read TGCGCCAGCAGCTTGGGGACAGGGAGTTCACCCTTCCACTTT. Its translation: CASSLGTGSSPFHF.

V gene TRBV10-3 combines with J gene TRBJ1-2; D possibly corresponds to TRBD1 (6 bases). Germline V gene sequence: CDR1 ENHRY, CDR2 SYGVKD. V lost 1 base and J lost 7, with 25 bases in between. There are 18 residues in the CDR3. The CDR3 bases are TGTGCCATCAGTGAGTGGGAGACAGGAATACAGAAGACGGGTGGCTACACCTTC. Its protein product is CAISEWETGIQKTGGYTF.

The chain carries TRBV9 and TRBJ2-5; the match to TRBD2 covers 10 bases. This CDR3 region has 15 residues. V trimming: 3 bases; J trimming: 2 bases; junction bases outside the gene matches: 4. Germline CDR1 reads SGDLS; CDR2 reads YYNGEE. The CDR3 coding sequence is TGTGCCAGCAGCGAGGGACTAGCGCAGCAAGAGACCCAGTACTTC. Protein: CASSEGLAQQETQYF.

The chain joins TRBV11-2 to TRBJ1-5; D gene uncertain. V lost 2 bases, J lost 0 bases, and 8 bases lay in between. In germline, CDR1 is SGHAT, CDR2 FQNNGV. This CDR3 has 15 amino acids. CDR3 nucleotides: TGTGCCAGCAGCTTAACAGACAATAGCAATCAGCCCCAGCATTTT. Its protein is CASSLTDNSNQPQHF.

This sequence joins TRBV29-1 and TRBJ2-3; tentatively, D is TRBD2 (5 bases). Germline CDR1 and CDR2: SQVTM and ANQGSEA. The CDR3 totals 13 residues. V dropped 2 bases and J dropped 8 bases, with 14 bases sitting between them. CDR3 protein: CSVELVGSATQYF. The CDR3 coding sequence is TGCAGCGTTGAATTGGTAGGGAGTGCTACGCAGTATTTT.